A single sample is the source of the 28 T cell receptor beta chains below, sequenced in a study of CD8+ T cells in alopecia areata. Extraction and reverse transcription of RNA yielded cDNA as the sequencing template. Repertoires were generated with immunoSEQ multiplex PCR, while TCRdb's copy carries only in-frame clones and drops some. Among some 100,000 clones listed, about 60% were seen once. Treatment described: oral pan-JAK inhibitor, 5-10 mg twice daily. Here the sequenced sample was CD8+ T cells sorted from blood, taken at approximately week 61, from a patient treated with tofacitinib. These receptors were taken from a human donor with alopecia areata.

The chain couples TRBV5-4 to TRBJ1-1, with D tentatively TRBD1 (6 bases). Deletions cut 2 bases from V and 11 bases from J, with 13 bases between. This CDR3 has 12 residues. Germline values: CDR1 SGHNT, CDR2 YYREEE (reference sequence). CDR3 nucleotides: TGTGCCAGCAGCTTCGGTACAGGGAGGGCTTTCTTT. Amino acids: CASSFGTGRAFF.

The rearrangement joins TRBV29-1 to TRBJ1-2; D is possibly TRBD1 (5 bases). The germline V gene has CDR1 SQVTM and CDR2 ANQGSEA. Trimming stripped 6 bases from V and 3 bases from J, with 11 bases between. The CDR3 extends over 12 amino acids. The CDR3 loop is CSVEGRDYGYTF. DNA for the CDR3: TGCAGCGTGGAGGGGCGGGACTATGGCTACACCTTC.

The sample holds one count of this clone. This chain connects TRBV5-6 to TRBJ1-2, with D possibly being TRBD1 (5 bases). The germline CDR1 and CDR2 sequences are SGHDT and YYEEEE. V was pared by 0 bases and J by 6 bases, with 12 bases between. CDR3 length: 14 amino acids. The CDR3 nucleotides read TGTGCCAGCAGCTTGGGGACAACTCCCCATGGCTACACCTTC. It is translated as CASSLGTTPHGYTF.

The chain carries TRBV27 and TRBJ2-1; the match to TRBD2 covers 9 bases. Germline CDR1 reads MNHEY; CDR2 reads SMNVEV (reference sequence). Trimming removed 3 bases from V and 10 bases from J; junction bases left unmatched: 10. The CDR3 is 15 residues long. CDR3 loop: CASSFSLAGSKEQFF. CDR3 coding DNA: TGTGCCAGCAGTTTCAGTCTAGCGGGGAGTAAGGAGCAGTTCTTC.

V usage is TRBV27 and J usage is TRBJ2-2; D not certain. The CDR3 runs to 14 residues. Trimming removed 1 base at V and 2 bases at J, with 5 bases between. The germline V gene encodes CDR1 MNHEY and CDR2 SMNVEV (reference sequence). The CDR3 DNA reads as TGTGCCAGCAGTTTATACTTTAACACCGGGGAGCTGTTTTTT. Residues: CASSLYFNTGELFF.

The chain uses TRBV30 and TRBJ2-7; unclear D gene. Between the trimmed V and J ends, which lost 4 bases and 3 bases, there was a span of 7 bases. Looked up from germline, CDR1 is GTSNPN and CDR2 is SVGIG (reference sequence). This CDR3 comprises 11 residues. The CDR3 loop is CAWNGGYEQYF. CDR3 DNA sequence: TGTGCCTGGAATGGTGGCTACGAGCAGTACTTC.

The V gene is TRBV4-1, the J gene TRBJ2-7; D perhaps matches TRBD1 (6 bases). V lost 0 bases and J lost 5, with 14 bases in between. CDR1 MGHRA and CDR2 YSYEKL come from the germline V gene. CDR3 size: 15 residues. Here the CDR3 reads CASSQEGKGTHEQYF. The CDR3 bases are TGCGCCAGCAGCCAAGAAGGAAAGGGGACACACGAGCAGTACTTC.

The chain employs TRBV6-1 and TRBJ2-7; 10 nucleotides match TRBD1. Germline V lookup: CDR1 MNHNS, CDR2 SASEGT. The CDR3 has 14 amino acids. V gave up 5 bases and J gave up 3 bases; unmatched junction bases: 4. This CDR3 is CASSLRDRGYEQYF. The CDR3 DNA follows: TGTGCCAGCAGTCTCCGGGACAGGGGCTACGAGCAGTACTTC.

The chain uses TRBV27 and TRBJ2-1; unclear D gene. The CDR3 contains 13 residues. V was trimmed by 2 bases and J by 4 bases, leaving 6 bases between them. The germline CDR1 and CDR2 sequences are MNHEY and SMNVEV (reference sequence). CDR3: CASSLVHYNEQFF. CDR3 DNA sequence: TGTGCCAGCAGTTTAGTCCATTACAATGAGCAGTTCTTC.

This clone was counted a few times. The chain combines TRBV7-9 with TRBJ2-3; the D is unclear. This CDR3 has 12 amino acids. Looked up from germline, CDR1 is SEHNR and CDR2 is FQNEAQ (reference sequence). Trimming pared 5 bases from V and 3 bases from J, leaving 6 bases between. CDR3 sequence: CASSPSTDTQYF. As DNA, the CDR3 is TGTGCCAGCAGCCCGAGTACAGATACGCAGTATTTT.

This clone occurred a few times. The CDR3 is CASSMDSSYNEQFF. The CDR3 DNA reads TGTGCCAGTAGTATGGACAGCTCCTACAATGAGCAGTTCTTC. The rearrangement links TRBV19 to TRBJ2-1; D perhaps matches TRBD1 (6 bases). The V gene lost 3 bases and the J gene lost 0 bases, with 6 bases spanning the gap. Germline lookup yields CDR1 LNHDA and CDR2 SQIVND (reference sequence). The CDR3 contains 14 residues. Complete variable domain (other parts from reference TRBV19 and TRBJ2-1): DGGITQSPKYLFRKEGQNVTLSCEQNLNHDAMYWYRQDPGQGLRLIYYSQIVNDFQKGDIAEGYSVSREKKESFPLTVTSAQKNPTAFYLCASSMDSSYNEQFFGPGTRLTVL.

The rearrangement joins TRBV7-9 to TRBJ2-3; D may match TRBD1 or TRBD2 (5 bases each). The V gene's germline CDR1 is SEHNR and CDR2 FQNEAQ (reference sequence). This CDR3 has 18 residues. Trimming pared 4 bases from V and 3 bases from J, leaving 23 bases between. For the CDR3, the DNA is TGTGCCAGCAGCTCGAGGTTCCGGCCTTCAGAGGGGACAGATACGCAGTATTTT. It codes for CASSSRFRPSEGTDTQYF.

Only a few counts were recorded for this clone. The V call is TRBV29-1, the J call TRBJ2-1, with 7 bases that match TRBD2. V lost 5 bases to trimming and J lost 4 bases; unmatched junction nucleotides: 5. The CDR3 contains 13 residues. Germline lookup yields CDR1 SQVTM and CDR2 ANQGSEA. Written as DNA, the CDR3 is TGCAGCGTTAACGGGGGGAGGTACAATGAGCAGTTCTTC. This translates into CSVNGGRYNEQFF.

This chain connects TRBV14 to TRBJ2-7; 15 bases agree with TRBD2. J gave up 6 bases and V 3 bases, and 9 bases lay outside the gene matches. The length of the CDR3 is 17 residues. Germline values: CDR1 SGHDN, CDR2 FVKESK. The CDR3 DNA is TGTGCCAGCAGCCAGCCGGGACTAGCGGGGGGACGGTTCGAGCAGTACTTC. Amino acid sequence: CASSQPGLAGGRFEQYF.

The CDR3 here is CASSQGASSDEQYF. The CDR3 nucleotides are TGTGCCAGCAGCCAAGGGGCTAGTTCGGACGAGCAGTACTTC. This rearrangement joins TRBV4-2 to TRBJ2-7; D call uncertain. The CDR3 is made up of 14 amino acids. Germline CDR1 and CDR2: LGHNA and YNFKEQ. Between the trimmed V and J ends, which lost 1 base and 5 bases, there was a span of 12 bases.

V and J are TRBV27 and TRBJ1-5, with a possible D match to TRBD1 (6 bases). The length of the CDR3 is 14 residues. V lost 2 bases and J 6 bases, leaving 11 bases between the germline ends. Germline lookup yields CDR1 MNHEY and CDR2 SMNVEV (reference sequence). CDR3 sequence (DNA): TGTGCCAGCAGTTTAATGGGGGGGCCTCAGCCCCAGCATTTT. Encoded protein: CASSLMGGPQPQHF.

The chain combines TRBV7-9 with TRBJ2-7; D uncertain. V lost 4 bases and J 3 bases, leaving 10 bases between the germline ends. This CDR3 comprises 13 residues. From germline, CDR1 is SEHNR and CDR2 FQNEAQ (reference sequence). The CDR3 reads CASSYGPYYEQYF. The CDR3 coding sequence is TGTGCCAGCAGCTACGGGCCGTACTACGAGCAGTACTTC.

As for this clone: This specimen includes other DNA sequences encoding the same CDR3. The gene calls are TRBV27 and TRBJ1-2; 7 bases map to TRBD1. Per germline, CDR1 MNHEY and CDR2 SMNVEV (reference sequence). The CDR3 sequence is 14 residues long. V lost 6 bases and J lost 2; bases outside the gene matches: 6. The CDR3 DNA follows: TGTGCCAGCAGCCCTTTAGGGGGCAACTATGGCTACACCTTC. It specifies CASSPLGGNYGYTF.

This clone showed up just a few times. The gene calls are TRBV6-6 and TRBJ1-1; 7 bases are shared with TRBD1. Germline CDR1 reads MNHNY; CDR2 reads SVGAGI (reference sequence). The V segment lost 7 bases and the J segment 7 bases; nucleotides outside the gene matches: 9. The CDR3 is made up of 13 amino acids. Here the CDR3 reads CASKEGGRDEAFF. For the CDR3, the DNA is TGTGCCAGCAAGGAAGGGGGCCGGGATGAAGCTTTCTTT.

V gene TRBV5-1 combines with J gene TRBJ2-5, with no clear D. V shed 3 bases and J shed 2 bases, with 17 bases lying between them. The germline gives CDR1 SGHRS, CDR2 YFSETQ. This CDR3 comprises 16 residues. The CDR3 DNA reads TGCGCCAGCAGCTGGAGTGGGTCAGAGATACAAGAGACCCAGTACTTC. Its translation is CASSWSGSEIQETQYF.

This chain uses TRBV10-2 with TRBJ2-5, with TRBD2 matching 15 bases. This CDR3 region has 17 residues. The germline V gene encodes CDR1 WSHSY and CDR2 SAAADI. The ends lost 6 bases at V and 1 base at J; junction bases unmatched: 6. DNA for the CDR3: TGCGCCAGCAGCCCCGGGACTAGCGGGGGGCCCCAAGAGACCCAGTACTTC. Amino acid sequence: CASSPGTSGGPQETQYF.

This clone was detected only a few times. The chain recombines TRBV5-1 with TRBJ2-5; D remains ambiguous. Germline V gene data show CDR1 as SGHRS and CDR2 as YFSETQ. The CDR3 is 11 residues long. Trimming pared 4 bases from V and 3 bases from J, leaving 4 bases between. DNA for the CDR3: TGCGCCAGCAGCGAGGAAGAGACCCAGTACTTC. Its translation: CASSEEETQYF.

This clone was counted a few times. The CDR3 protein is CSVGSGPIYGYTF. CDR3 in DNA: TGCAGCGTCGGCTCGGGACCGATCTATGGCTACACCTTC. This chain joins TRBV29-1 and TRBJ1-2; D is possibly TRBD1 (5 bases). The CDR3 is 13 amino acids. The germline V gene has CDR1 SQVTM and CDR2 ANQGSEA. Deletions cut 6 bases from V and 4 bases from J, with 15 bases between.

The V gene is TRBV7-3, the J gene TRBJ2-2; D is undetermined. The CDR3 length is 12 residues. Germline V CDR1 and CDR2: SGHTA, FQGTGA. V gave up 4 bases and J gave up 6 bases, with 6 bases separating them. The chain's CDR3 is CASSSPPGELFF. CDR3 nucleotides: TGTGCCAGCAGCTCCCCCCCCGGGGAGCTGTTTTTT.

The sample holds a few counts of this clone. The chain carries TRBV15 and TRBJ2-1; TRBD1 is a possible D gene (5 bases). V was shortened by 8 bases and J by 2 bases, with 16 bases between the two germline ends. CDR1 and CDR2 (germline): LNHNV, YYDKDF (reference sequence). This CDR3 is built from 15 residues. The chain's CDR3 is CATAWAPDTYNEQFF. Written as DNA, the CDR3 is TGTGCCACCGCGTGGGCCCCGGACACCTACAATGAGCAGTTCTTC. Full variable domain (missing parts from reference TRBV15 and TRBJ2-1): DAMVIQNPRYQVTQFGKPVTLSCSQTLNHNVMYWYQQKSSQAPKLLFHYYDKDFNNEADTPDNFQSRRPNTSFCFLDIRSPGLGDTAMYLCATAWAPDTYNEQFFGPGTRLTVL.

This clone showed up just a few times. The chain uses TRBV7-9 and TRBJ2-2, with D tentatively TRBD1 or TRBD2 (5 bases each). Trimming took off 3 bases at V and 4 bases at J, with 15 bases between the two ends. Germline V gene data show CDR1 as SEHNR and CDR2 as FQNEAQ (reference sequence). The CDR3 has 16 residues. CDR3 residues: CASSFVGRAGTGELFF. The CDR3 nucleotides read TGTGCCAGCAGCTTCGTTGGCAGGGCGGGCACCGGGGAGCTGTTTTTT.

This sequence joins TRBV25-1 and TRBJ1-2, with unresolved D. This CDR3 contains 15 residues. The V and J ends lost 1 base and 0 bases respectively, with 9 bases between them. CDR1 MGHDK and CDR2 SYGVNS come from the germline V gene. As DNA, the CDR3 is TGTGCCAGCAGTGAATTTGCCACTGCTAACTATGGCTACACCTTC. It yields the protein CASSEFATANYGYTF.

The rearrangement links TRBV5-1 to TRBJ2-7; unclear D gene. The CDR3 contains 11 residues. Between the trimmed V and J ends, which lost 4 bases and 3 bases, there was a span of 5 bases. CDR1 SGHRS and CDR2 YFSETQ come from the germline V gene. This CDR3 reads CASSGDYEQYF. The DNA for the CDR3 is TGCGCCAGCAGCGGGGACTACGAGCAGTACTTC.